Listed below are T cell receptor beta chains from one sample, sequenced in a study of T cell clones after liver transplantation. Sequenced by immunoSEQ multiplex PCR; TCRdb stores in-frame clones only, minus some. The table lists about 51,000 clones, less than 90% of them singletons. The material was CD8+ T cells from blood, obtained 12 months after liver transplant. Every receptor here comes from a human patient who received a liver transplant. The graft donor may have contributed some T cells. CDR3s include the opening cysteine and the closing phenylalanine or tryptophan. D genes are given only for firm matches. A row's size may be missing; if present it is once, few, many or a size class.

j_call: TRBJ2-7; v_call: TRBV19; clone_size: -; d_call: TRBD1; cdr3_nt: TGTGCCAGTAGTATGGGGACAGGGTTTCCCTACGAGCAGTACTTC; cdr3_aa: CASSMGTGFPYEQYF
j_call: TRBJ2-5; v_call: TRBV5-1; clone_size: -; d_call: -; cdr3_nt: TGCGCCAGCAGCTTGGGCCCAGGGATGGGGGAGACCCAGTACTTC; cdr3_aa: CASSLGPGMGETQYF
j_call: TRBJ2-1; v_call: TRBV7-9; clone_size: few; d_call: -; cdr3_nt: TGTGCCAGCAGCATTGGCCCCCCGATTAACGAGCAGTTCTTC; cdr3_aa: CASSIGPPINEQFF
j_call: TRBJ2-1; v_call: TRBV4-3; clone_size: -; d_call: -; cdr3_nt: TGCGCCAGCAGCCAAGACGGGGCCAATCGACTCTCCTACAATGAGCAGTTCTTC; cdr3_aa: CASSQDGANRLSYNEQFF
j_call: TRBJ1-1; v_call: TRBV19; clone_size: -; d_call: TRBD1; cdr3_nt: TGTGCCAGTAGACACAGGGGCACTGAAGCTTTCTTT; cdr3_aa: CASRHRGTEAFF
j_call: TRBJ1-2; v_call: TRBV7-2; clone_size: few; d_call: -; cdr3_nt: TGTGCCAGCAGCTTAGGGCCGGCTAGCTATGGCTACACCTTC; cdr3_aa: CASSLGPASYGYTF
j_call: TRBJ2-1; v_call: TRBV7-2; clone_size: -; d_call: -; cdr3_nt: TGTGCCAGCAGGAATCCCAGGGACTCCTACAATGAGCAGTTCTTC; cdr3_aa: CASRNPRDSYNEQFF
j_call: TRBJ1-1; v_call: TRBV10-2; clone_size: -; d_call: TRBD1; cdr3_nt: TGCGCCAGCAGTGAGTTCGAAGGGTCGTTACAGGGGACCACTGAAGCTTTCTTT; cdr3_aa: CASSEFEGSLQGTTEAFF
j_call: TRBJ1-4; v_call: TRBV6-1; clone_size: -; d_call: -; cdr3_nt: TGTGCCAGCAGGGACCTGCTCGGTAACGAAAAACTGTTTTTT; cdr3_aa: CASRDLLGNEKLFF
j_call: TRBJ2-7; v_call: TRBV7-6; clone_size: -; d_call: -; cdr3_nt: TGTGCCAGCAGCTTACATACGTATTACGAGCAGTACTTC; cdr3_aa: CASSLHTYYEQYF
j_call: TRBJ1-3; v_call: TRBV9; clone_size: -; d_call: TRBD1; cdr3_nt: TGTGCCAGCAGCGCACAGGGGTTTTCTGGAAACACCATATATTTT; cdr3_aa: CASSAQGFSGNTIYF
j_call: TRBJ1-1; v_call: TRBV19; clone_size: -; d_call: -; cdr3_nt: TGTGCCAGTATCCCTGCAGGAGCACGCACTGAAGCTTTCTTT; cdr3_aa: CASIPAGARTEAFF
j_call: TRBJ2-7; v_call: TRBV11-3; clone_size: -; d_call: -; cdr3_nt: TGTGCCAGCAGCTTCACTTTTGGCGGCCCCTACGAGCAGTACTTC; cdr3_aa: CASSFTFGGPYEQYF
j_call: TRBJ2-1; v_call: TRBV29-1; clone_size: -; d_call: -; cdr3_nt: TGCAGCGTTGAAACAGCGGCAGCAATACAGTTCTTC; cdr3_aa: CSVETAAAIQFF
j_call: TRBJ2-3; v_call: TRBV5-6; clone_size: -; d_call: TRBD2; cdr3_nt: TGTGCCAGCAGCTCTCCGGGACTAGCGGGCGCCACAGATACGCAGTATTTT; cdr3_aa: CASSSPGLAGATDTQYF
j_call: TRBJ2-2; v_call: TRBV6-4; clone_size: -; d_call: -; cdr3_nt: TGTGCCAGCAGTGGACCGGCTGGGGGAACCGGGGAGCTGTTTTTT; cdr3_aa: CASSGPAGGTGELFF
j_call: TRBJ2-7; v_call: TRBV4-1; clone_size: -; d_call: TRBD2; cdr3_nt: TGCGCCAGCAGCTGGAGTAGCGGGAGCTACGAGCAGTACTTC; cdr3_aa: CASSWSSGSYEQYF
j_call: TRBJ2-7; v_call: TRBV27; clone_size: few; d_call: -; cdr3_nt: TGTGCCAGCCTCTGGGGACCCTCAAGGAGGTCCTACGAGCAGTACTTC; cdr3_aa: CASLWGPSRRSYEQYF
j_call: TRBJ1-1; v_call: TRBV11-1; clone_size: -; d_call: TRBD1; cdr3_nt: TGTGCCAGCAGCCTTCCCCCAGGGGGTAGCACTGAAGCTTTCTTT; cdr3_aa: CASSLPPGGSTEAFF
j_call: TRBJ2-1; v_call: TRBV27; clone_size: -; d_call: -; cdr3_nt: TGTGCCAGCAGTTTGGGGCCGAGCTCCTACAATGAGCAGTTCTTC; cdr3_aa: CASSLGPSSYNEQFF
j_call: TRBJ2-1; v_call: TRBV19; clone_size: -; d_call: -; cdr3_nt: TGTGCCAGTAGTATGTATTCAGGGGCCCTCTCCGAGCAGTTCTTC; cdr3_aa: CASSMYSGALSEQFF
j_call: TRBJ2-3; v_call: TRBV11-2; clone_size: -; d_call: -; cdr3_nt: TGTGCCAGCAGCTTAGGTCGGCGGAGTGCAGATACGCAGTATTTT; cdr3_aa: CASSLGRRSADTQYF
j_call: TRBJ1-1; v_call: TRBV4-1; clone_size: -; d_call: -; cdr3_nt: TGCGCCAGCAGCCACAGGGACGACGGCACTGAAGCTTTCTTT; cdr3_aa: CASSHRDDGTEAFF
j_call: TRBJ2-4; v_call: TRBV7-6; clone_size: -; d_call: -; cdr3_nt: TGTGCCAGCAGCTTCCCCTATAATAGGGAAAACATTCAGTACTTC; cdr3_aa: CASSFPYNRENIQYF
j_call: TRBJ2-1; v_call: TRBV4-3; clone_size: -; d_call: -; cdr3_nt: TGCGCCAGCAGCCCCCGGGCCCCCGACGGGGAGCAGTTCTTC; cdr3_aa: CASSPRAPDGEQFF
j_call: TRBJ2-5; v_call: TRBV19; clone_size: -; d_call: TRBD2; cdr3_nt: TGTGCCAGTAGTATAGCGGGAGGCAGGACCCAGTACTTC; cdr3_aa: CASSIAGGRTQYF
j_call: TRBJ2-7; v_call: TRBV11-2; clone_size: -; d_call: -; cdr3_nt: TGTGCCAGCAGCTTAGATGGGCCCTCCTACGAGCAGTACTTC; cdr3_aa: CASSLDGPSYEQYF
j_call: TRBJ2-3; v_call: TRBV2; clone_size: once; d_call: -; cdr3_nt: TGTGCCAGCATAGATCAGGGCATCACAGATACGCAGTATTTT; cdr3_aa: CASIDQGITDTQYF
j_call: TRBJ2-2; v_call: TRBV7-3; clone_size: -; d_call: TRBD1; cdr3_nt: TGTGCCAGCAGCTTTGGGACAGGGTACACCGGGGAGCTGTTTTTT; cdr3_aa: CASSFGTGYTGELFF
j_call: TRBJ2-7; v_call: TRBV6-5; clone_size: -; d_call: -; cdr3_nt: TGTGCCGGACCCCAAGCCGGGAACACCTACGAGCAGTACTTC; cdr3_aa: CAGPQAGNTYEQYF
j_call: TRBJ2-3; v_call: TRBV7-9; clone_size: once; d_call: -; cdr3_nt: TGTGCCAGCAGTCCACCTTCCGACAGAGATACGCAGTATTTT; cdr3_aa: CASSPPSDRDTQYF
j_call: TRBJ1-1; v_call: TRBV4-3; clone_size: -; d_call: -; cdr3_nt: TGCGCCAGCAGCCAAGATGACGCCACTGAAGCTTTCTTT; cdr3_aa: CASSQDDATEAFF
j_call: TRBJ1-3; v_call: TRBV5-5; clone_size: few; d_call: -; cdr3_nt: TGTGCCAGCAGCTTGGGTGTGGGGTCCCTAGGGGACACCATATATTTT; cdr3_aa: CASSLGVGSLGDTIYF
j_call: TRBJ2-7; v_call: TRBV28; clone_size: -; d_call: -; cdr3_nt: TGTGCCAGCAGTTTAGGATCGGTTTACGACGAGCAGTACTTC; cdr3_aa: CASSLGSVYDEQYF
j_call: TRBJ1-4; v_call: TRBV30; clone_size: -; d_call: -; cdr3_nt: TGTGCCTGGAGTGCCGGGACGGGGAATGAAAAACTGTTTTTT; cdr3_aa: CAWSAGTGNEKLFF